This passage covers 2 T cell receptor beta chains from one sample sequenced in a study of blood T cell repertoires in COVID-19 (dated by TCRdb to between 2020 and 2021). Libraries came from the immunoSEQ multiplex PCR assay. The clones in this table, taken by TCRdb from immuneACCESS, are in-frame only. Not every clone is retained; where verified, under half of the shortfall comes from an unresolved V gene, and the cause of the rest is unknown. The sample profile shows around 390,000 clones; about 83% of them were found once. Of the sample, approximately 9.3% falls within the top ten clones. The sample comprised PBMCs or T cells enriched from blood (not recorded which). Source of these receptors: a woman between 50 and 59 years old who had recovered from COVID-19.

The chain uses TRBV7-2 and TRBJ1-2, with D possibly TRBD1 on 6 matching bases. This CDR3 contains 18 residues. CDR1 and CDR2 (germline): SGHTA, FQGNSA. The germline V and J ends were trimmed by 1 base and 4 bases, with 22 bases remaining between them. The CDR3: CASSLVPGGRTYIYGYTF. The DNA for the CDR3 is TGTGCCAGCAGCTTAGTCCCCGGGGGGCGGACTTACATCTATGGCTACACCTTC. Drawing the rest from reference TRBV7-2 and TRBJ1-2, the complete variable domain is GAGVSQSPSNKVTEKGKDVELRCDPISGHTALYWYRQSLGQGLEFLIYFQGNSAPDKSGLPSDRFSAERTGGSVSTLTIQRTQQEDSAVYLCASSLVPGGRTYIYGYTFGSGTRLTVV.

The chain employs TRBV19 and TRBJ1-1; 8 bases are shared with TRBD1. Germline trimming cut 6 bases from V and 5 bases from J; bases unmatched to any gene: 5. CDR3 length equals 13 residues. Looked up from germline, CDR1 is LNHDA and CDR2 is SQIVND (reference sequence). The CDR3 here is CASRKDRETEAFF. The CDR3 DNA reads as TGTGCCAGTAGGAAGGACAGGGAGACTGAAGCTTTCTTT.